The text below deals with one T cell receptor beta chain. No cognate antigen has been identified for it. The input lacks base qualities; no much larger clone sits a single base away. The record originates from a study of radiation and T cells in renal cell carcinoma (TCRdb year 2020). With regard to the full study: In total, 50 to 55 samples underwent TCR beta sequencing: around 26 tumors plus 27 peripheral blood samples. Across all 53 samples, several million unique CDR3 nucleotide sequences encoding over 2.5 million unique CDR3 amino acid sequences were identified. The final blood draw took place at 4 weeks after radiation, the same time as nephrectomy. The study at large found these results: Because the trial had a single-armed design, the trial could not examine how radiation dose or scheduling affected the TCR repertoire. An increase in top tumor clonotypes in blood was observed from baseline to 2 weeks post-radiation, followed by contraction by 4 weeks, which was taken to suggest transient expansion of tumor-resident clones. Changes in the blood repertoire were not tracked past 4 weeks after treatment. Because pretreatment tumor biopsies were not available, the baseline intratumoral presence of clonotypes could not be determined.

TCR beta libraries were generated from genomic DNA with the immunoSEQ kit, following the manufacturer's recommendations. For library preparation, a first multiplex PCR was performed with proprietary primers, followed by a second PCR in which unique barcodes were added, and bead cleanups were performed after each round. Each sample batch included a kit-provided positive control reaction and a negative control reaction. The final libraries were assessed on an Agilent 4200 TapeStation D1000 ScreenTape, pooled by volume, and quantified by qPCR. Sequencing ran on an Illumina NextSeq500 with a MidOutput 150-cycle cartridge, using 156 Read1 and 15 Index1 cycles with kit custom primers. The pooled library was loaded at 0.9 to 1 pM with a roughly 22% PhiX control spike-in. Per the authors' processing: Vendor-processed data were analyzed in R, and a clonotype was defined as all T cells sharing the same CDR3 nucleotide sequence. In the clone abundance analyses, frequencies in each sample were normalized to that sample's 10,000 most abundant clones. Public T cell clones, which averaged fewer than five per sample, were excluded before analysis. A difference in abundance of at least 32-fold between compartments was used to define tumor-enriched and baseline blood-enriched clonotypes. Clonotypes expanded or contracted between blood time points were identified with a beta-binomial differential abundance model. Tumor-blood repertoire similarity was measured with the Baroni-Urbani and Buser coefficient, and group comparisons used two-tailed Wilcoxon tests in R. TCRdb re-hosts the immuneACCESS table, in-frame sequences only. Its copies lack some clones; in the studies checked, an unresolved V gene accounts for under half of them, and the cause for the rest is not known. V, J and clone size derive from that table, while D and trimming were established from the DNA sequence. This sample lists more than 120,000 clones; approximately 86% were detected once. Of the sample, about a sixth falls within the top ten clones.

Interpreted using the paper, the time point label stands for: blood 4 weeks post-SBRT, at nephrectomy. What the treatment or condition label conveys for this sample: 15 Gy SBRT to primary tumor, nephrectomy 4 weeks later. The samples were obtained from a clinical trial, where primary renal cell carcinomas were treated with 15 Gy stereotactic body radiation therapy and then removed by nephrectomy 4 weeks afterward. Serial peripheral blood from radiation-treated patients was sampled at baseline, 2 weeks and 4 weeks after SBRT to track tumor-enriched clonotypes. All patients had renal cell carcinoma with clear cell pathology. Genomic DNA for TCR sequencing was prepared using the QIAamp DNA Blood Mini Kit (Qiagen). Only samples passing all quality control checks were included in the analyses. This specimen was blood, taken from a patient whose treatment included radiotherapy and nephrectomy. The clonotype was recovered from a woman aged 45-65 years with renal cell carcinoma.

The bases read TGTGCCAGCGGAACCGAGGACTATGGCTACACCTTC. Its protein product is CASGTEDYGYTF. The chain was built from TRBV18 and TRBJ1-2; the D gene assignment is ambiguous. From the germline V gene, CDR1 is KGHSH and CDR2 is LQKENI. The CDR3, from cysteine to phenylalanine, totals 12 residues. Only the CDR3 portion is preserved as DNA: 36 bases, with reading frame beginning at the first base. V is shortened by 8 bases, J by 3 bases, and the region joining them spans 10 bases.